Presented here are 10 T cell receptor beta chains from one specimen sequenced in a study of cytomegalovirus exposure and HLA in healthy donors. The PCR contained 60 Vbeta and 13 Jbeta primers. The table came from immunoSEQ multiplex PCR; TCRdb's copy has only in-frame clones and leaves some out. The sample has 75,000 to 95,000 clones; 60% to 80% are singletons. Sequencing input: PBMCs. The receptors were gathered from a woman in her 30s in good health and CMV-seronegative.

The V call is TRBV28, the J call TRBJ2-5, with D possibly being TRBD2 (6 bases). In germline, CDR1 is MDHEN, CDR2 SYDVKM. The CDR3 is 15 amino acids. V was cut by 7 bases and J by 5 bases, with 20 bases left in between. The CDR3 loop is CASTPRWGVGETQYF. In nucleotides, the CDR3 is TGTGCCAGCACCCCGAGGTGGGGGGTCGGGGAGACCCAGTACTTC.

This clone was seen only a few times. The chain recombines TRBV6-1 with TRBJ1-1, with a possible D match to TRBD1 (5 bases). V shed 1 base and J shed 10 bases, with 7 bases lying between them. CDR1 is MNHNS and CDR2 is SASEGT in the germline V gene. The CDR3 contains 11 residues. CDR3 protein: CASSEGGGAFF. In nucleotides, the CDR3 is TGTGCCAGCAGTGAAGGGGGCGGAGCTTTCTTT.

The CDR3 loop is CASSSTGDEQYF. For the CDR3, the DNA is TGCGCCAGCAGCTCGACAGGGGACGAGCAGTACTTC. V and J are TRBV5-1 and TRBJ2-7; 8 nucleotides align to TRBD1. V lost 3 bases and J lost 5; bases outside the gene matches: 1. Germline CDR1 is SGHRS and CDR2 is YFSETQ. The CDR3 length is 12 residues.

The chain combines TRBV5-4 with TRBJ2-5; 12 nucleotides align to TRBD2. Unmatched junction bases numbered 5, after V lost 5 bases and J lost 0 bases. This CDR3 is built from 16 residues. Per germline, CDR1 SGHNT and CDR2 YYREEE (reference sequence). CDR3 protein: CASSSRTSGDQETQYF. The DNA of the CDR3 is TGTGCCAGCAGTTCTAGGACTAGCGGGGACCAAGAGACCCAGTACTTC.

The chain has TRBV27 and TRBJ2-3; TRBD1 aligns across 11 bases. This CDR3 contains 20 residues. Germline values: CDR1 MNHEY, CDR2 SMNVEV (reference sequence). Trimming at V came to 4 bases and at J to 3 bases, leaving 18 bases not matched to a gene. This CDR3 is CASSSERTGGASPWTDTQYF. Here the CDR3 DNA reads TGTGCCAGCAGTTCCGAGCGGACAGGGGGCGCGTCGCCTTGGACAGATACGCAGTATTTT.

The chain joins TRBV7-9 to TRBJ2-2; a possible D gene is TRBD2 (6 bases). The CDR3 covers 14 residues. The germline CDR1 and CDR2 sequences are SEHNR and FQNEAQ (reference sequence). The V gene lost 4 bases and the J gene lost 4 bases, with 10 bases spanning the gap. The CDR3: CASSSQEGTGELFF. In DNA form, the CDR3 reads TGTGCCAGCAGCTCCCAGGAGGGCACCGGGGAGCTGTTTTTT.

The gene calls are TRBV30 and TRBJ1-6; 7 bases align to TRBD1. The CDR3 loop spans 17 amino acids. CDR1 GTSNPN and CDR2 SVGIG come from the germline V gene (reference sequence). V was clipped by 0 bases and J by 8 bases; unmatched bases: 13. CDR3 in amino acids: CAWSVWDGGGTDSPLHF. The CDR3 DNA reads as TGTGCCTGGAGTGTCTGGGACGGAGGGGGGACAGATTCACCCCTCCACTTT.

The rearrangement uses TRBV27 and TRBJ1-3; D may be TRBD1 (6 bases). Trimming took 5 bases from V and 1 from J, leaving 9 bases between them. The germline V gene encodes CDR1 MNHEY and CDR2 SMNVEV (reference sequence). The CDR3 covers 14 residues. In DNA form, the CDR3 reads TGTGCCAGCAGTACCACAGGGTCTGGAAACACCATATATTTT. It yields the protein CASSTTGSGNTIYF.

The CDR3 DNA reads TGTGCCAGCAGTGCGACTAGCGGGGGAAGAAATGAGCAGTTCTTC. Translated: CASSATSGGRNEQFF. The gene calls are TRBV2 and TRBJ2-1; 12 bases fit TRBD2. The CDR3 contains 15 residues. With 4 bases clipped from V and 7 bases from J, the junction kept 5 bases outside the gene matches. Germline V gives CDR1 SNHLY, CDR2 FYNNEI.

The genes are TRBV7-3 and TRBJ2-1; TRBD2 matches at 13 bases. Germline loops: CDR1 SGHTA, CDR2 FQGTGA. This CDR3 is built from 16 residues. The V and J ends lost 3 bases and 8 bases, in that order; junction bases with no gene match: 7. CDR3 sequence: CASSLATSGRAYEQFF. In nucleotides, the CDR3 is TGTGCCAGCAGCTTGGCCACTAGCGGGAGGGCCTATGAGCAGTTCTTC.